This T cell receptor (beta chain) was identified during a study of blood T cell repertoires in COVID-19. Across the whole study: Collection of acute and convalescent COVID-19 samples took place in the United States, Italy and Spain. Sources were T cells, B-cell-depleted T cells, or PBMCs; the material itself was cDNA or gDNA.

Per the study methods: Researchers report that nucleated cell counts were estimated from reference gene primer amplification. Sequencing was performed with immunoSEQ multiplex PCR; in TCRdb, only in-frame clones are kept and a portion is missing. The V and J calls and the clone size are those of that table, but D and trimming were determined from the DNA. The repertoire holds tens of thousands of clones, with about 91% as singletons. The germline V gene encodes CDR1 KGHSH and CDR2 LQKENI. The CDR3 totals 15 residues. The ends lost 0 bases at V and 4 bases at J; junction bases unmatched: 3. The specimen was peripheral blood. The chain recombines TRBV18 with TRBJ2-7, with 10 positions matching TRBD2. The clonotype originates from a man aged 35 to 55 with COVID-19, enrolled during active disease. The CDR3 is CASSPPASGGYEQYF. CDR3 nucleotides: TGTGCCAGCTCACCACCGGCTAGCGGGGGATACGAGCAGTACTTC.